These T cell receptor beta chains were read from a single sample in a study of T cell repertoires in cytomegalovirus infection. What these receptors recognize is not known. TCRdb re-called the reads with MiXCR, one entry per CDR3 protein. The sample consists of around 500,000 distinct CDR3 sequences, approximately 40% of them appearing once. Material: cultured PBMCs, obtained from culture after CMV antigen stimulation. The source of these receptors is a human donor in good health (CMV status not recorded). Some clones in this sample may be carry-over from other donors' samples. The CDR3 runs from the conserved cysteine through the conserved F or W. Fields, in order: clone size, V gene, D gene, J gene, CDR3 DNA, CDR3 protein. A D gene is named only where the DNA matches it firmly. Size tells how often a clone was seen (once, few, many) or the class of an expanded clone, and some rows leave it out.

clone size: -; V gene: TRBV19; D gene: TRBD1; J gene: TRBJ1-3; CDR3 DNA: TGTGCCAGTAGTATGGGACAGACACACCGCCCTGGAAACACCATATATTTT; CDR3 protein: CASSMGQTHRPGNTIYF
clone size: -; V gene: TRBV12-3/TRBV12-4; D gene: TRBD2; J gene: TRBJ2-5; CDR3 DNA: TGTGCCAGCAGTCCAAGACTTAGACTAGCGGGAAACCAAGAGACCCAGTACTTC; CDR3 protein: CASSPRLRLAGNQETQYF
clone size: few; V gene: TRBV6-2/TRBV6-3; D gene: TRBD1; J gene: TRBJ2-3; CDR3 DNA: TGTGCCAGCAGTGACCATGACAGGGGAGATACGCAGTATTTT; CDR3 protein: CASSDHDRGDTQYF
clone size: -; V gene: TRBV15; D gene: -; J gene: TRBJ1-5; CDR3 DNA: TGTGCCACCAGCAGAGAGGGGAGGGCGGTGCAGCCCCAGCATTTT; CDR3 protein: CATSREGRAVQPQHF
clone size: once; V gene: TRBV4-1; D gene: -; J gene: TRBJ2-1; CDR3 DNA: TGCGCCAGCAGCTCTACCCGGGGACCCGATCGAGAGCAGTTCTTC; CDR3 protein: CASSSTRGPDREQFF
clone size: few; V gene: TRBV7-9; D gene: TRBD1; J gene: TRBJ2-7; CDR3 DNA: TGTGCCAGCACCGCCGGGACAGGGGTAGACTACGAGCAGTACTTC; CDR3 protein: CASTAGTGVDYEQYF
clone size: -; V gene: TRBV5-1; D gene: -; J gene: TRBJ2-3; CDR3 DNA: TGCGCCAGCAGCGTCGGGGGACGGTTGACGCAGTATTTT; CDR3 protein: CASSVGGRLTQYF
clone size: -; V gene: TRBV10-3; D gene: -; J gene: TRBJ2-1; CDR3 DNA: TGTGCCATCAGTGGACCCGGGACTCAGGGGTCCAATGAGCAGTTCTTC; CDR3 protein: CAISGPGTQGSNEQFF
clone size: -; V gene: TRBV12-3/TRBV12-4; D gene: TRBD2; J gene: TRBJ2-1; CDR3 DNA: TGTGCCAGCAGTTTAGTCCTAGCGGGGGGCCGTTACAATGAGCAGTTCTTC; CDR3 protein: CASSLVLAGGRYNEQFF
clone size: -; V gene: TRBV20-1; D gene: -; J gene: TRBJ2-3; CDR3 DNA: TGCAGTGCTGTGGATCTCACAGATACGCAGTATTTT; CDR3 protein: CSAVDLTDTQYF
clone size: -; V gene: TRBV4-3; D gene: -; J gene: TRBJ1-2; CDR3 DNA: TGCGCCAGCAGCCAAGAGACCTCGACGGGAGGCTACACCTTC; CDR3 protein: CASSQETSTGGYTF
clone size: few; V gene: TRBV12-3/TRBV12-4; D gene: -; J gene: TRBJ2-7; CDR3 DNA: TGTGCCAGCAGTGACGCCACATACAAGAATCTAGAGCAGTACTTC; CDR3 protein: CASSDATYKNLEQYF
clone size: -; V gene: TRBV7-8; D gene: -; J gene: TRBJ1-1; CDR3 DNA: TGTGCCAGCAGCTCCCGAACCATGAACACTGAAGCTTTCTTT; CDR3 protein: CASSSRTMNTEAFF
clone size: -; V gene: TRBV18; D gene: -; J gene: TRBJ1-4; CDR3 DNA: TGTGCCAGCTCACCATCGGGGAAGGGCGAAAAACTGTTTTTT; CDR3 protein: CASSPSGKGEKLFF
clone size: -; V gene: TRBV5-6; D gene: TRBD1; J gene: TRBJ1-5; CDR3 DNA: TGTGCCAGCAGCCAGGGACAGCCTTACAATCAGCCCCAGCATTTT; CDR3 protein: CASSQGQPYNQPQHF
clone size: -; V gene: TRBV11-2; D gene: -; J gene: TRBJ2-5; CDR3 DNA: TGTGCCAGCAGCCAACGCGGGGCCGGACAAGAGACCCAGTACTTC; CDR3 protein: CASSQRGAGQETQYF
clone size: -; V gene: TRBV27; D gene: TRBD2; J gene: TRBJ2-3; CDR3 DNA: TGTGCCAGCAACTCAGCGGGGTTCACAGATACGCAGTATTTT; CDR3 protein: CASNSAGFTDTQYF
clone size: -; V gene: TRBV12-3/TRBV12-4; D gene: -; J gene: TRBJ2-2; CDR3 DNA: TGTGCCACCGATGTGGGACCGAACACCGGGGAGCTGTTTTTT; CDR3 protein: CATDVGPNTGELFF
clone size: -; V gene: TRBV6-5; D gene: TRBD2; J gene: TRBJ2-7; CDR3 DNA: TGTGCCAGCAGTTTATCCGGGACTAGCGGGGGGACTGACTACGAGCAGTACTTC; CDR3 protein: CASSLSGTSGGTDYEQYF
clone size: -; V gene: TRBV7-6; D gene: -; J gene: TRBJ2-4; CDR3 DNA: TGTGCCAGCAGCTTAGCTATCGCAGGGGCTCAGTACTTC; CDR3 protein: CASSLAIAGAQYF
clone size: few; V gene: TRBV6-6; D gene: TRBD2; J gene: TRBJ2-3; CDR3 DNA: TGTGCCAGCATAGAGCGGGGGTCGGATACGCAGTATTTT; CDR3 protein: CASIERGSDTQYF
clone size: -; V gene: TRBV6-2/TRBV6-3; D gene: TRBD2; J gene: TRBJ2-7; CDR3 DNA: TGTGCCGGGCGGGAGTCTCACGAGCAGTACTTC; CDR3 protein: CAGRESHEQYF
clone size: -; V gene: TRBV2; D gene: -; J gene: TRBJ1-2; CDR3 DNA: TGTGCCAGCAGTGAAAAACGGCAGGGAAGGGTCCACACCTTC; CDR3 protein: CASSEKRQGRVHTF
clone size: once; V gene: TRBV28; D gene: -; J gene: TRBJ1-2; CDR3 DNA: TGTGCCAGCAGTTTACCTGAGGGGCGGGGAGGCTACACCTTC; CDR3 protein: CASSLPEGRGGYTF
clone size: few; V gene: TRBV7-9; D gene: -; J gene: TRBJ2-5; CDR3 DNA: TGTGCCAGCAGCTTCGGGACTCACCAAGAGCCCCAGTACTTC; CDR3 protein: CASSFGTHQEPQYF
clone size: many; V gene: TRBV7-2; D gene: -; J gene: TRBJ1-2; CDR3 DNA: TGTGCCAGCAGCTTAGCCACAGCCGGGGAAACGGTTAGGGTTGAACTAAACTATGGCTACACCTTC; CDR3 protein: CASSLATAGETVRVELNYGYTF
clone size: -; V gene: TRBV7-2; D gene: TRBD1; J gene: TRBJ1-2; CDR3 DNA: TGTGCCAGCAGCCATGATCCGGGACAGGCCTGTGGCTACACCTTC; CDR3 protein: CASSHDPGQACGYTF
clone size: few; V gene: TRBV6-1; D gene: TRBD1; J gene: TRBJ2-7; CDR3 DNA: TGTGCCAGCATTCCGACAGGGGGCCTCTACGAGCAGTACTTC; CDR3 protein: CASIPTGGLYEQYF
clone size: few; V gene: TRBV7-2; D gene: -; J gene: TRBJ2-3; CDR3 DNA: TGTGCCAGCAGCTACGGTCCTAGCCCCTCTGGGCGGTATTTT; CDR3 protein: CASSYGPSPSGRYF
clone size: few; V gene: TRBV10-3; D gene: TRBD2; J gene: TRBJ2-3; CDR3 DNA: TGTGCCATCAGTGAGTACACCGGGACTACCAAAATCCTTCTCACAGATACGCAGTATTTT; CDR3 protein: CAISEYTGTTKILLTDTQYF
clone size: -; V gene: TRBV5-4; D gene: -; J gene: TRBJ2-5; CDR3 DNA: TGTGCCAGCAGCTTGGCCCAGGTCCGGTCCCAAGAGACCCAGTACTTC; CDR3 protein: CASSLAQVRSQETQYF
clone size: -; V gene: TRBV7-9; D gene: -; J gene: TRBJ1-2; CDR3 DNA: TGTGCCAGCAGCCCCGGGGGGGATGGCTACACCTTC; CDR3 protein: CASSPGGDGYTF
clone size: few; V gene: TRBV5-4; D gene: TRBD2; J gene: TRBJ2-2; CDR3 DNA: TGTGCCAGCAGCTTGGTCGGACTAGCGGATAACACCGGGGAGCTGTTTTTT; CDR3 protein: CASSLVGLADNTGELFF
clone size: few; V gene: TRBV11-2; D gene: -; J gene: TRBJ2-1; CDR3 DNA: TGTGCCAGCAGCTCTCGGGGGCATGAGCAGTTCTTC; CDR3 protein: CASSSRGHEQFF
clone size: -; V gene: TRBV7-9; D gene: -; J gene: TRBJ2-2; CDR3 DNA: TGTGCCAGCAGCTTCTTCGACGGGGGATCCAACACCGGGGAGCTGTTTTTT; CDR3 protein: CASSFFDGGSNTGELFF
clone size: few; V gene: TRBV7-8; D gene: TRBD1; J gene: TRBJ1-1; CDR3 DNA: TGTGCCAGCAGCAGGGACAGGGTTGAAGCTTTCTTT; CDR3 protein: CASSRDRVEAFF
clone size: -; V gene: TRBV6-2/TRBV6-3; D gene: TRBD2; J gene: TRBJ2-6; CDR3 DNA: TGTGCCAGCAGTTATCCGCTTAGCGGGTTACGCTCTGGGGCCAACGTCCTGACTTTC; CDR3 protein: CASSYPLSGLRSGANVLTF
clone size: -; V gene: TRBV15; D gene: -; J gene: TRBJ1-1; CDR3 DNA: TGTGCCACCAAAGGTCGGTTCCTTGAAGCTTTCTTT; CDR3 protein: CATKGRFLEAFF
clone size: few; V gene: TRBV19; D gene: -; J gene: TRBJ2-2; CDR3 DNA: TGTGCCAGTAGTCCTGGGGCCGGAACCGGGGAGCTGTTTTTT; CDR3 protein: CASSPGAGTGELFF
clone size: -; V gene: TRBV20-1; D gene: TRBD2; J gene: TRBJ2-1; CDR3 DNA: TGCAGTGCTAGCAGCGGGACCTACAATGAGCAGTTCTTC; CDR3 protein: CSASSGTYNEQFF
clone size: few; V gene: TRBV2; D gene: -; J gene: TRBJ2-1; CDR3 DNA: TGTGCCAGCAGGAGGGGGGGAGAGCAGTTCTTC; CDR3 protein: CASRRGGEQFF
clone size: -; V gene: TRBV5-1; D gene: TRBD2; J gene: TRBJ2-1; CDR3 DNA: TGCGCCAGCAGCTTGGCCTCGGTAGCGGGGGGATCCTACAATGAGCAGTTCTTC; CDR3 protein: CASSLASVAGGSYNEQFF
clone size: -; V gene: TRBV25-1; D gene: TRBD2; J gene: TRBJ2-1; CDR3 DNA: TGTGCCAGCAGTGGCCTAGGGGGACTAGCGGGAGGGAATGAGCAGTTCTTC; CDR3 protein: CASSGLGGLAGGNEQFF
clone size: few; V gene: TRBV7-2; D gene: -; J gene: TRBJ2-2; CDR3 DNA: TGTGCCAGCAGCCCGAGGACCCTAAAACTGAACACCGGGGAGCTGTTTTTT; CDR3 protein: CASSPRTLKLNTGELFF
clone size: -; V gene: TRBV24-1; D gene: TRBD2; J gene: TRBJ2-2; CDR3 DNA: TGTGCCACCAGCAAACAACTAGCGGGGCCCTACACCGGGGAGCTGTTTTTT; CDR3 protein: CATSKQLAGPYTGELFF
clone size: -; V gene: TRBV18; D gene: -; J gene: TRBJ2-3; CDR3 DNA: TGTGCCAGCTCACCACTAAGGAGCTCTAGCACAGATACGCAGTATTTT; CDR3 protein: CASSPLRSSSTDTQYF
clone size: few; V gene: TRBV6-2/TRBV6-3; D gene: TRBD2; J gene: TRBJ2-1; CDR3 DNA: TGTGCCAGCAACCTTACCCCCAGGCGGGAGGGCCCCTATGAGCAGTTCTTC; CDR3 protein: CASNLTPRREGPYEQFF
clone size: few; V gene: TRBV12-3/TRBV12-4; D gene: -; J gene: TRBJ1-5; CDR3 DNA: TGTGCCAGCACCCAATCAGGGAAGGGCAATCAGCCCCAGCATTTT; CDR3 protein: CASTQSGKGNQPQHF
clone size: once; V gene: TRBV13; D gene: TRBD1; J gene: TRBJ2-7; CDR3 DNA: TGTGCCAGCAGCCTCTCCCGGGACAGCTACGAGCAGTACTTC; CDR3 protein: CASSLSRDSYEQYF
clone size: -; V gene: TRBV7-2; D gene: -; J gene: TRBJ2-1; CDR3 DNA: TGTGCCAGCAGCTTAGTTGCAGGGGCCCTCCATGAGCAGTTCTTC; CDR3 protein: CASSLVAGALHEQFF
clone size: few; V gene: TRBV12-5; D gene: -; J gene: TRBJ2-3; CDR3 DNA: TGTGCTAGTGGGAACACAGATACGCAGTATTTT; CDR3 protein: CASGNTDTQYF
clone size: few; V gene: TRBV2; D gene: -; J gene: TRBJ2-1; CDR3 DNA: TGTGCCAGCTTAGAGGACAGATACAATGAGCAGTTCTTC; CDR3 protein: CASLEDRYNEQFF
clone size: once; V gene: TRBV7-7; D gene: -; J gene: TRBJ2-5; CDR3 DNA: TGTGCCAGCAGCTACCGGGAGTGGGAGACCCAGTACTTC; CDR3 protein: CASSYREWETQYF
clone size: few; V gene: TRBV7-2; D gene: TRBD2; J gene: TRBJ2-7; CDR3 DNA: TGTGCCAGCAGCTTATCCTCGCGGGGGGAATACGAGCAGTACTTC; CDR3 protein: CASSLSSRGEYEQYF
clone size: -; V gene: TRBV7-9; D gene: -; J gene: TRBJ2-1; CDR3 DNA: TGTGCCAGCAGCCCACCCCGGGGGAATGAGCAGTTCTTC; CDR3 protein: CASSPPRGNEQFF